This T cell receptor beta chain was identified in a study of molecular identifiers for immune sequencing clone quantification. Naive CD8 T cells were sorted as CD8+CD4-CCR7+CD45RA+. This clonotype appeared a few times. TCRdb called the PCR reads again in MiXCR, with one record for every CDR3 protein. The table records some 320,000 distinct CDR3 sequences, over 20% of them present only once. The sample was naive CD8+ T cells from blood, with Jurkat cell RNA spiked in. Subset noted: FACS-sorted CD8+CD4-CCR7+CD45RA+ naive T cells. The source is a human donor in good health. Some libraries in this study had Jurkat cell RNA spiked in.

Written as DNA, the CDR3 is TGTGCCAGCAGATCTACCGGCTCCCCGGGCGTCCTGACTTTC. Amino acids: CASRSTGSPGVLTF. V is TRBV27 and J is TRBJ2-6, with unresolved D. V shed 6 bases and J shed 12 bases, with 18 bases lying between them. CDR1 MNHEY and CDR2 SMNVEV come from the germline V gene (reference sequence). The CDR3 consists of 14 residues.